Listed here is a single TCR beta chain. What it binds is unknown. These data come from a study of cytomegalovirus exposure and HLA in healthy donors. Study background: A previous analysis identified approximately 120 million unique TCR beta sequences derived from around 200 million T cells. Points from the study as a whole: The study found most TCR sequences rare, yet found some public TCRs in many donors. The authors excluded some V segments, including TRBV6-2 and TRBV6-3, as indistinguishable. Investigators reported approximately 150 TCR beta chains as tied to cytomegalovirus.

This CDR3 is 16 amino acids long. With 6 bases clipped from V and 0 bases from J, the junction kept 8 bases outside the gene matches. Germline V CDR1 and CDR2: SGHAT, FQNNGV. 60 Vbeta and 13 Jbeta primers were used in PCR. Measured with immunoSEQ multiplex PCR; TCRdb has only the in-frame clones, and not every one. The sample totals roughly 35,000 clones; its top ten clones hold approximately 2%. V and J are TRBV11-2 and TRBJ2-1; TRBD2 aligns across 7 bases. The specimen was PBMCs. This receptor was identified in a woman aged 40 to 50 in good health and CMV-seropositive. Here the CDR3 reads CASSPRGDRSYNEQFF. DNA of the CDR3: TGTGCCAGCAGTCCCCGGGGGGACCGCTCCTACAATGAGCAGTTCTTC.